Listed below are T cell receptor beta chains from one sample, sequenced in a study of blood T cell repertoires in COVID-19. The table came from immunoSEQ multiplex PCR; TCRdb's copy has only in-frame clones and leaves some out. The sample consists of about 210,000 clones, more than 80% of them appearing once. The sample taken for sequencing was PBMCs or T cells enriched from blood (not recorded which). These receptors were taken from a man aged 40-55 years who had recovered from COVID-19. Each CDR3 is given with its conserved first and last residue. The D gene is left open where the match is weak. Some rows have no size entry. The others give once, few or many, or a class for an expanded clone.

CDR3 protein: CASTPSSGSFYEQYF; CDR3 DNA: TGTGCCAGCACCCCGTCCAGCGGATCGTTCTACGAGCAGTACTTC; D gene: NA; clone size: once; J gene: TRBJ2-7; V gene: TRBV5-8
CDR3 protein: CASARAGGKNIQYF; CDR3 DNA: TGTGCCAGCGCCCGGGCGGGAGGCAAAAACATTCAGTACTTC; D gene: TRBD2; clone size: NA; J gene: TRBJ2-4; V gene: TRBV6-5
CDR3 protein: CASSLGTTPGELFF; CDR3 DNA: TGCGCCAGCAGCTTAGGGACAACCCCCGGGGAGCTGTTTTTT; D gene: NA; clone size: NA; J gene: TRBJ2-2; V gene: TRBV5-1
CDR3 protein: CASTSQGGGYTF; CDR3 DNA: TGTGCCAGCACTTCTCAGGGAGGAGGCTACACCTTC; D gene: NA; clone size: NA; J gene: TRBJ1-2; V gene: TRBV12-3/TRBV12-4
CDR3 protein: CSATKNEQFF; CDR3 DNA: TGCAGTGCTACTAAGAATGAGCAGTTCTTC; D gene: NA; clone size: NA; J gene: TRBJ2-1; V gene: TRBV20-1
CDR3 protein: CASLQGGSEQYF; CDR3 DNA: TGTGCCAGTTTACAGGGGGGTTCCGAGCAGTACTTC; D gene: TRBD1; clone size: NA; J gene: TRBJ2-7; V gene: TRBV2
CDR3 protein: CASSYKLAGMETQYF; CDR3 DNA: TGTGCCAGCAGTTATAAACTAGCGGGGATGGAGACCCAGTACTTC; D gene: TRBD2; clone size: once; J gene: TRBJ2-5; V gene: TRBV6-5
CDR3 protein: CASSLMWGTNSGNTIYF; CDR3 DNA: TGTGCCAGCAGCCTCATGTGGGGCACCAACTCTGGAAACACCATATATTTT; D gene: NA; clone size: once; J gene: TRBJ1-3; V gene: TRBV7-9
CDR3 protein: CAWARSNTEAFF; CDR3 DNA: TGTGCCTGGGCTCGGTCGAACACTGAAGCTTTCTTT; D gene: NA; clone size: once; J gene: TRBJ1-1; V gene: TRBV30
CDR3 protein: CASSRDRGRVENIQYF; CDR3 DNA: TGTGCCAGCTCCCGGGACAGGGGAAGGGTCGAAAACATTCAGTACTTC; D gene: TRBD1; clone size: NA; J gene: TRBJ2-4; V gene: TRBV18
CDR3 protein: CASSSGQPTNYGYTF; CDR3 DNA: TGCGCCAGCAGCTCGGGACAGCCCACTAACTATGGCTACACCTTC; D gene: TRBD1; clone size: NA; J gene: TRBJ1-2; V gene: TRBV5-1
CDR3 protein: CASSLGQGNSYNEQFF; CDR3 DNA: TGTGCCAGCAGTCTCGGACAGGGGAACTCCTACAATGAGCAGTTCTTC; D gene: TRBD1; clone size: NA; J gene: TRBJ2-1; V gene: TRBV3-1/TRBV3-2
CDR3 protein: CASSLLLAGVNEQFF; CDR3 DNA: TGTGCCAGCAGCTTGTTGTTAGCGGGAGTCAATGAGCAGTTCTTC; D gene: TRBD2; clone size: NA; J gene: TRBJ2-1; V gene: TRBV5-6
CDR3 protein: CASSRGSNDSPLHF; CDR3 DNA: TGTGCCAGTAGCCGTGGCAGTAATGATTCACCCCTCCACTTT; D gene: NA; clone size: NA; J gene: TRBJ1-6; V gene: TRBV19
CDR3 protein: CASSPGQTLNTEAFF; CDR3 DNA: TGCGCCAGCAGCCCTGGACAGACCCTGAACACTGAAGCTTTCTTT; D gene: NA; clone size: NA; J gene: TRBJ1-1; V gene: TRBV5-1
CDR3 protein: CASSKEGWQGSYGYTF; CDR3 DNA: TGTGCCAGCAGCAAAGAGGGGTGGCAGGGTTCTTATGGCTACACCTTC; D gene: NA; clone size: NA; J gene: TRBJ1-2; V gene: TRBV21-1
CDR3 protein: CASTSQGAREQYF; CDR3 DNA: TGTGCCAGTACCTCCCAGGGGGCGCGAGAGCAGTACTTC; D gene: TRBD1; clone size: NA; J gene: TRBJ2-7; V gene: TRBV19
CDR3 protein: CASSQVGVSGANVLTF; CDR3 DNA: TGCGCCAGCAGCCAAGTAGGGGTGTCTGGGGCCAACGTCCTGACTTTC; D gene: NA; clone size: NA; J gene: TRBJ2-6; V gene: TRBV4-1
CDR3 protein: CASSLGTTNTGELFF; CDR3 DNA: TGCGCCAGCAGCTTGGGTACAACGAACACCGGGGAGCTGTTTTTT; D gene: NA; clone size: NA; J gene: TRBJ2-2; V gene: TRBV5-1
CDR3 protein: CASSPQGLARQYF; CDR3 DNA: TGCGCCAGCAGCCCTCAAGGACTAGCGAGGCAGTACTTC; D gene: TRBD2; clone size: NA; J gene: TRBJ2-7; V gene: TRBV5-1
CDR3 protein: CAWETGFTYGYTF; CDR3 DNA: TGTGCCTGGGAAACAGGGTTTACCTATGGCTACACCTTC; D gene: NA; clone size: NA; J gene: TRBJ1-2; V gene: TRBV30
CDR3 protein: CASSPYVVRQGLNSPLHF; CDR3 DNA: TGTGCCAGCTCACCCTATGTGGTGAGACAGGGTCTTAATTCACCCCTCCACTTT; D gene: TRBD1; clone size: NA; J gene: TRBJ1-6; V gene: TRBV18
CDR3 protein: CATSDLHGRPLGSGGETQYF; CDR3 DNA: TGTGCCACCAGTGATTTGCATGGGCGTCCCCTCGGTAGCGGGGGGGAGACCCAGTACTTC; D gene: TRBD2; clone size: NA; J gene: TRBJ2-5; V gene: TRBV24-1
CDR3 protein: CASSRRVGYGYTF; CDR3 DNA: TGTGCCAGCAGTCGCAGGGTGGGGTATGGCTACACCTTC; D gene: NA; clone size: NA; J gene: TRBJ1-2; V gene: TRBV28
CDR3 protein: CASSQSSVSIGPYEQYF; CDR3 DNA: TGCGCCAGCAGTCAATCTTCAGTGTCCATTGGCCCCTACGAGCAGTACTTC; D gene: NA; clone size: once; J gene: TRBJ2-7; V gene: TRBV23-1
CDR3 protein: CSVPTPGELFF; CDR3 DNA: TGCAGTGTCCCGACACCCGGGGAGCTGTTTTTT; D gene: NA; clone size: few; J gene: TRBJ2-2; V gene: TRBV20-1
CDR3 protein: CASMTTGGSETQYF; CDR3 DNA: TGCGCCAGCATGACGACAGGGGGCAGCGAGACCCAGTACTTC; D gene: TRBD1; clone size: NA; J gene: TRBJ2-5; V gene: TRBV5-1
CDR3 protein: CASSASGGIQETQYF; CDR3 DNA: TGTGCCAGCAGCGCCTCGGGGGGGATACAAGAGACCCAGTACTTC; D gene: TRBD2; clone size: NA; J gene: TRBJ2-5; V gene: TRBV9
CDR3 protein: CASSMITGSSYNEQFF; CDR3 DNA: TGTGCCAGCAGCATGATAACGGGGAGCTCCTACAATGAGCAGTTCTTC; D gene: NA; clone size: once; J gene: TRBJ2-1; V gene: TRBV7-8
CDR3 protein: CASSLQGKATEAFF; CDR3 DNA: TGTGCCAGCAGCCTACAGGGAAAGGCGACTGAAGCTTTCTTT; D gene: NA; clone size: few; J gene: TRBJ1-1; V gene: TRBV7-3
CDR3 protein: CASSFRGGKNIQYF; CDR3 DNA: TGCGCCAGCAGCTTTCGAGGGGGCAAAAACATTCAGTACTTC; D gene: NA; clone size: once; J gene: TRBJ2-4; V gene: TRBV5-1
CDR3 protein: CASSAQGRREQYF; CDR3 DNA: TGTGCCAGCAGTGCACAGGGGCGGAGGGAGCAGTACTTC; D gene: TRBD1; clone size: many; J gene: TRBJ2-7; V gene: TRBV2
CDR3 protein: CASSQDLGQFNQPQHF; CDR3 DNA: TGCGCCAGCAGCCAAGATCTTGGGCAGTTCAATCAGCCCCAGCATTTT; D gene: NA; clone size: NA; J gene: TRBJ1-5; V gene: TRBV4-1
CDR3 protein: CASSPFDRGQYEQYF; CDR3 DNA: TGTGCCAGCAGCCCGTTTGACAGGGGGCAATACGAGCAGTACTTC; D gene: TRBD1; clone size: NA; J gene: TRBJ2-7; V gene: TRBV9
CDR3 protein: CASSATKEGAGNTIYF; CDR3 DNA: TGTGCCAGCAGCGCCACCAAGGAGGGCGCTGGAAACACCATATATTTT; D gene: NA; clone size: NA; J gene: TRBJ1-3; V gene: TRBV7-8
CDR3 protein: CASSVREGWGNEQFF; CDR3 DNA: TGTGCCAGCAGCGTGCGGGAGGGATGGGGGAATGAGCAGTTCTTC; D gene: TRBD2; clone size: NA; J gene: TRBJ2-1; V gene: TRBV9
CDR3 protein: CASSLTGDSYEQYF; CDR3 DNA: TGTGCCAGCAGCCTAACAGGGGACTCCTACGAGCAGTACTTC; D gene: TRBD1; clone size: NA; J gene: TRBJ2-7; V gene: TRBV9